One and the same sample provided the 17 T cell receptor beta chains below, sequenced in a study of molecular identifiers for immune sequencing clone quantification. TCRdb processed the PCR reads anew with MiXCR; each CDR3 protein has one entry. The table lists over 600,000 distinct CDR3 sequences, less than 20% of them singletons. Sequenced: naive CD8+ T cells from blood, with Jurkat cell RNA spiked in. Subset indicated: FACS-sorted CD8+CD4-CCR7+CD45RA+ naive T cells. The source is a human donor in good health. Some libraries in this study had Jurkat cell RNA spiked in.

This clonotype was seen a few times. The chain recombines TRBV18 with TRBJ2-1; D unresolved. Germline V gives CDR1 KGHSH, CDR2 LQKENI. The CDR3 contains 15 residues. V was cut by 3 bases and J by 0 bases, with 9 bases left in between. The CDR3 reads CASSPGVSSYNEQFF. CDR3 DNA: TGTGCCAGCTCACCCGGCGTCAGCTCCTACAATGAGCAGTTCTTC.

This clonotype was detected ten times or more. The chain uses TRBV7-2 and TRBJ2-3, with D tentatively TRBD1 (6 bases). Germline V gives CDR1 SGHTA, CDR2 FQGNSA. With 6 bases removed from V and 4 bases from J, the gap between germline ends came to 23 bases. CDR3 length: 17 amino acids. The CDR3 loop is CASSPDRQLLAADTQYF. CDR3 nucleotides: TGTGCCAGCAGTCCAGACAGGCAACTTCTCGCCGCAGATACGCAGTATTTT.

This clonotype was picked up many times. The chain's CDR3 is CASSPWGTGTGELFF. As DNA, the CDR3 is TGTGCCAGCAGTCCCTGGGGGACAGGCACCGGGGAGCTGTTTTTT. The rearrangement joins TRBV28 to TRBJ2-2, with TRBD1 identical over 8 bases. This CDR3 region has 15 residues. The junction had 6 bases not matched to a gene; V was cut back by 5 bases and J by 4 bases. Germline-derived CDR1 and CDR2 are MDHEN and SYDVKM.

This clonotype was seen ten or more times. The chain recombines TRBV27 with TRBJ2-7; TRBD1 is a possible D gene (5 bases). The ends were cut back, 3 bases at V and 2 bases at J, with 14 bases in the middle. Germline V gives CDR1 MNHEY, CDR2 SMNVEV (reference sequence). The CDR3 has 15 amino acids. The CDR3 loop is CASSFYKGSTYEQYF. The CDR3, as DNA: TGTGCCAGCAGTTTCTACAAGGGGTCGACCTACGAGCAGTACTTC.

This clonotype was found many times. The chain employs TRBV5-1 and TRBJ2-7; 10 nucleotides line up with TRBD2. V gave up 4 bases and J gave up 5 bases; unmatched junction bases: 9. Germline CDR1 and CDR2: SGHRS and YFSETQ. The CDR3 contains 15 residues. Here the CDR3 reads CASSLSGRIPHEQYF. CDR3 in DNA: TGCGCCAGCAGCCTTAGCGGGAGGATTCCCCACGAGCAGTACTTC.

This clonotype was counted between two and nine times. The chain carries TRBV4-1 and TRBJ1-1; D call uncertain. The germline gives CDR1 MGHRA, CDR2 YSYEKL. This CDR3 is 14 amino acids long. Between the trimmed V and J ends, which lost 0 bases and 1 base, there was a span of 6 bases. This chain's CDR3 is CASSQERWNTEAFF. In DNA, the CDR3 is TGCGCCAGCAGCCAAGAAAGATGGAACACTGAAGCTTTCTTT.

The chain employs TRBV27 and TRBJ1-1; D unclear. Germline lookup yields CDR1 MNHEY and CDR2 SMNVEV (reference sequence). Between the trimmed V and J ends, which lost 8 bases and 1 base, there was a span of 11 bases. The CDR3 is 13 amino acids. DNA of the CDR3: TGTGCCAGCTCGGTGGAATGGAACACTGAAGCTTTCTTT. It yields the protein CASSVEWNTEAFF.

This clonotype showed up just a few times. The chain has TRBV5-4 and TRBJ2-1, with a weak D call TRBD2 (6 bases). The germline V and J ends were trimmed by 0 bases and 4 bases, with 11 bases remaining between them. The CDR3 loop spans 15 amino acids. Germline loops: CDR1 SGHNT, CDR2 YYREEE (reference sequence). CDR3 DNA: TGTGCCAGCAGCTTGGCCCGGGACTGGTACAATGAGCAGTTCTTC. This sequence encodes CASSLARDWYNEQFF.

There are many counts of this clonotype. V gene TRBV4-3 combines with J gene TRBJ2-1, with TRBD2 identical over 10 bases. V dropped 4 bases and J dropped 6; count of bases not matched to a gene: 9. Germline CDR1 is LGHNA and CDR2 is YSLEER. This CDR3 is built from 16 residues. The DNA of the CDR3 is TGCGCCAGCAGCCCCAATCCATCTAGCGGGGGCAATGAGCAGTTCTTC. As protein: CASSPNPSSGGNEQFF.

The chain joins TRBV4-1 to TRBJ2-2; D not resolved. CDR1 and CDR2 from the germline V gene are MGHRA and YSYEKL. CDR3 length: 15 amino acids. Trimming removed 1 base at V and 5 bases at J, with 11 bases between. The CDR3 nucleotides are TGCGCCAGCAGCCAAGGATCGCGGAATACCGGGGAGCTGTTTTTT. This codes for CASSQGSRNTGELFF.

At least ten counts were recorded for this clonotype. DNA of the CDR3: TGTGCCAGCAGCTCATGGGCCGGGACAGCGAGCGATGAGCAGTTCTTC. This sequence encodes CASSSWAGTASDEQFF. This sequence joins TRBV7-8 and TRBJ2-1; 7 nucleotides line up with TRBD1. CDR3 size: 16 residues. Germline V gene sequence: CDR1 SGHVS, CDR2 FQNEAQ. The V gene end was trimmed by 4 bases and the J gene end by 8 bases; junction bases not matched to a gene: 14.

The count of this clonotype is one. A much larger clone is a single base away; this may be a read error. The J gene is TRBJ2-7, the V gene TRBV20-1; D assignment may be TRBD1 or TRBD2 (5 bases each). This CDR3 has 13 residues. The V gene's germline CDR1 is DFQATT and CDR2 SNEGSKA (reference sequence). The CDR3 here is CSARRGGEYEQCF. CDR3 DNA: TGCAGTGCCCGACGTGGGGGTGAATACGAGCAGTGCTTC.

In its sample, this clonotype was seen a few times. It may be a read error: a sequence one base away is much more abundant. The rearrangement joins TRBV4-3 to TRBJ2-1; 7 positions agree with TRBD1. The germline V gene has CDR1 LGHNA and CDR2 YSLEER. The CDR3 has 15 residues. The CDR3 DNA is TGCGCCAGCAGCCAGTACAGGGGAAATTACAATGAGCAGTCCTTC. Its protein is CASSQYRGNYNEQSF.

As concerns this clonotype: One junction end disagrees with the germline gene, perhaps due to a read error. The genes are TRBV29-1 and TRBJ1-2; D perhaps matches TRBD1 (6 bases). The CDR3 spans 12 residues. Germline assignment: CDR1 SQVTM and CDR2 ANQGSEA. CDR3 bases: TGCGGCGTAGAGGACAGCAACTATGGCTACACCTTC. It codes for CGVEDSNYGYTF.

The V gene is TRBV5-1, the J gene TRBJ2-4; D is possibly TRBD1 or TRBD2 (5 bases each). Deletions cut 4 bases from V and 8 bases from J, with 25 bases between. The CDR3 loop spans 17 amino acids. Germline CDR1 and CDR2: SGHRS and YFSETQ. Written as DNA, the CDR3 is TGCGCCAGCAGCCAGGGCCCCCAGGGCGTAATGGGGGACATTCAGTACTTC. It encodes CASSQGPQGVMGDIQYF.

The CDR3 sequence: CASSPPSGFTGELFF. The CDR3, as DNA: TGTGCCAGCAGCCCCCCTAGCGGGTTCACCGGGGAGCTGTTTTTT. This chain connects TRBV3-1 to TRBJ2-2; TRBD2 agrees at 8 bases. The CDR3 spans 15 residues. After removal of 4 bases from V and 4 bases from J, the junction contained 5 bases not matched to a gene. Germline CDR1 and CDR2: LGHDT and YNNKEL (reference sequence).

This clonotype appeared many times. The J gene is TRBJ2-1, the V gene TRBV29-1; tentative D call: TRBD1 (6 bases). Trimming took 8 bases from V and 9 from J, leaving 23 bases between them. The CDR3 contains 14 residues. The germline V gene has CDR1 SQVTM and CDR2 ANQGSEA. In DNA form, the CDR3 reads TGCAGCCCAGGAGGTCCGGCGGAAGGGGGTGAGCAGTTCTTC. Translating it yields CSPGGPAEGGEQFF.